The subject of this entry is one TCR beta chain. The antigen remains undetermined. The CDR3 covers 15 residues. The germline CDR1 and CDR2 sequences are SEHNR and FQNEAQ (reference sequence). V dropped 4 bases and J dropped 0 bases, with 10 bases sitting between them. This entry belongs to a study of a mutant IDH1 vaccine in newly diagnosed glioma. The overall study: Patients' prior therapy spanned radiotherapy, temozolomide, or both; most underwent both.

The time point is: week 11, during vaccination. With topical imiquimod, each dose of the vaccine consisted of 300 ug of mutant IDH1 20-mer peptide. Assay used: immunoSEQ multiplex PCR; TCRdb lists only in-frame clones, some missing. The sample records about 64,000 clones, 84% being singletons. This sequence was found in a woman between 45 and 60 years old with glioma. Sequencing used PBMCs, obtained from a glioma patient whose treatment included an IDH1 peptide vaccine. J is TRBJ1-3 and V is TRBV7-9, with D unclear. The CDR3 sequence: CASSSEGLSGNTIYF. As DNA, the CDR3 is TGTGCCAGCAGCTCCGAGGGCCTCTCTGGAAACACCATATATTTT.